A single sample gave rise to the 31 T cell receptor beta chains below, sequenced in a study of T-cell memory formation after mild COVID-19 (dated by TCRdb to the early 2020s). Library preparation was by 5' RACE. The sequencer listed for this sample is Illumina NovaSeq 6000. The public sequencing data were trimmed at Q25 with fastp and processed into clonotypes with MiXCR by TCRdb, which kept only in-frame beta chains. One record per CDR3 amino acid sequence lists the most common genes and DNA. Within this sample are a few hundred thousand distinct CDR3 sequences, with approximately 16% of them counted one time only. About 20% of the sample is taken by the ten largest. Input material: PBMCs or a T cell subset sorted from them (not recorded which). These TCRs come from a man in his late teens or twenties who had mild COVID-19 (a few samples of this study predate the infection). The sample titles of this study are shuffled in the database, so cell type and time point are left out; the donor was told from shared clones.

This clonotype showed up many times. V usage is TRBV5-1 and J usage is TRBJ2-5, with a possible D match to TRBD1 (5 bases). The CDR3 is 16 amino acids. From germline, CDR1 is SGHRS and CDR2 YFSETQ. Trimming shortened V by 2 bases and J by 4 bases, and 18 bases separated the two germline ends. In DNA, the CDR3 is TGCGCCAGCAGCTTAAGGGCATCAGGGATGCGAGAGACCCAGTACTTC. It codes for CASSLRASGMRETQYF.

Many counts were recorded for this clonotype. The chain employs TRBV7-8 and TRBJ2-3; 11 bases line up with TRBD2. V was clipped by 5 bases and J by 5 bases; unmatched bases: 6. The germline CDR1 and CDR2 sequences are SGHVS and FQNEAQ. The CDR3 has 15 amino acids. Here the CDR3 DNA reads TGTGCCAGCAGCGCTACCGGGACTAGCGGAGATACGCAGTATTTT. As protein: CASSATGTSGDTQYF. Based on the CDR3 plus reference TRBV7-8 and TRBJ2-3, the full variable domain is GAGVSQSPRYKVAKRGQDVALRCDPISGHVSLFWYQQALGQGPEFLTYFQNEAQLDKSGLPSDRFFAERPEGSVSTLKIQRTQQEDSAVYLCASSATGTSGDTQYFGPGTRLTVL.

This clonotype has more than one count but fewer than ten. This rearrangement joins TRBV7-6 to TRBJ2-1, with D hard to call. V gave up 5 bases and J gave up 6 bases, with 11 bases separating them. CDR3 length equals 13 residues. CDR1 and CDR2 (germline): SGHVS, FNYEAQ. The DNA of the CDR3 is TGTGCCAGCAGCCATTTGACGGGCAATGAGCAGTTCTTC. Translating it yields CASSHLTGNEQFF.

This clonotype was observed a handful of times. V is TRBV15 and J is TRBJ2-7, with 7 bases matching TRBD2. The CDR3 has 13 amino acids. CDR1 LNHNV and CDR2 YYDKDF come from the germline V gene (reference sequence). Trimming removed 0 bases from V and 5 bases from J; junction bases left unmatched: 1. The CDR3 DNA sequence: TGTGCCACCAGCAGAGATGCGGGGGACGAGCAGTACTTC. Translation gives CATSRDAGDEQYF.

About this clonotype itself: At one of its ends the junction is not consistent with the germline gene, which may arise from a read error. This chain joins TRBV5-1 and TRBJ2-7; TRBD2 is a possible D gene (6 bases). Germline V CDR1 and CDR2: SGHRS, YFSETQ. The CDR3 covers 15 residues. The CDR3 DNA reads as TGCGCTAGCAGCCCTACAACGGGGGTGGTCTACGAGCAGTACTTC. Its translation: CASSPTTGVVYEQYF.

This clonotype was seen repeatedly, ten times or more. V usage is TRBV4-3 and J usage is TRBJ2-2; no firm D call. Looked up from germline, CDR1 is LGHNA and CDR2 is YSLEER. The germline V and J ends were trimmed by 0 bases and 6 bases, with 14 bases remaining between them. The CDR3 spans 16 residues. The DNA for the CDR3 is TGCGCCAGCAGCCAAGAAGGCGTCGGTGGGGCCGGGGAGCTGTTTTTT. This translates into CASSQEGVGGAGELFF.

The genes are TRBV6-2 or TRBV6-3 and TRBJ2-3; D unclear. V lost 2 bases and J 0 bases, leaving 9 bases between the germline ends. Germline CDR1 MNHEY, CDR2 SVGEGT. The CDR3 is 15 residues long. In nucleotides, the CDR3 is TGTGCCAGCAGTTACCTACTACCTAGCACAGATACGCAGTATTTT. Its translation is CASSYLLPSTDTQYF.

The V call is TRBV4-2, the J call TRBJ2-7; TRBD2 agrees at 10 bases. The CDR3 is made up of 16 amino acids. From germline, CDR1 is LGHNA and CDR2 YNFKEQ. The V gene end was trimmed by 0 bases and the J gene end by 4 bases; junction bases not matched to a gene: 6. The CDR3 DNA reads TGTGCCAGCAGCCAAGATTGGGTAGCGGGAGGATACGAGCAGTACTTC. It translates to CASSQDWVAGGYEQYF.

This clonotype was found many times. The chain combines TRBV3-1 with TRBJ1-1; D is uncertain. With 2 bases removed from V and 0 bases from J, the gap between germline ends came to 7 bases. In germline, CDR1 is LGHDT, CDR2 YNNKEL (reference sequence). CDR3 length: 14 residues. CDR3 coding DNA: TGTGCCAGCAGCCAATCCCGGATGAACACTGAAGCTTTCTTT. Its translation: CASSQSRMNTEAFF.

This clonotype was recorded only once. The rearrangement links TRBV4-1 to TRBJ1-1; TRBD1 agrees at 9 bases. Germline V gene data show CDR1 as MGHRA and CDR2 as YSYEKL. This CDR3 comprises 16 residues. V gave up 1 base and J gave up 0 bases; unmatched junction bases: 3. The CDR3 region has the DNA TGCGCCAGCAGCCAAGCAGGGACAGGGATGAACACTGAAGCTTTCTTT. Translating gives CASSQAGTGMNTEAFF.

A few counts support this clonotype. The J gene is TRBJ2-7, the V gene TRBV18, with 7 bases aligning to TRBD1. CDR3 length: 14 residues. Germline assignment: CDR1 KGHSH and CDR2 LQKENI. The trim removed 3 bases at V and 3 bases at J, leaving 5 bases unmatched. CDR3 amino acids: CASSPVGDSYEQYF. As DNA, the CDR3 is TGTGCCAGCTCACCTGTTGGGGACAGCTACGAGCAGTACTTC.

This clonotype was recorded only once. The V call is TRBV19, the J call TRBJ1-1; D gene ambiguous. This CDR3 region has 15 residues. Trimming left V 3 bases short and J 0 bases short, with 11 bases between. CDR1 and CDR2 from the germline V gene are LNHDA and SQIVND (reference sequence). CDR3 sequence: CASSIGLRLNTEAFF. The CDR3 DNA sequence: TGTGCCAGTAGTATCGGGTTGCGATTGAACACTGAAGCTTTCTTT.

This clonotype was found a few times. V and J are TRBV4-3 and TRBJ2-1, with D unresolved. This CDR3 spans 14 amino acids. Deletions cut 0 bases from V and 4 bases from J, with 7 bases between. Per the germline V gene, CDR1 is LGHNA and CDR2 is YSLEER. DNA for the CDR3: TGCGCCAGCAGCCAAGACCCCACTTACAATGAGCAGTTCTTC. It specifies CASSQDPTYNEQFF.

This clonotype came up a few times. This chain links TRBV5-1 with TRBJ1-3; D not certain. The ends were cut back, 4 bases at V and 2 bases at J, with 13 bases in the middle. Germline-derived CDR1 and CDR2 are SGHRS and YFSETQ. The CDR3 is 15 amino acids. DNA for the CDR3: TGCGCCAGCAGCCTCGATCGGGGAGCTGGAAACACCATATATTTT. Translation: CASSLDRGAGNTIYF.

The gene calls are TRBV7-2 and TRBJ2-3; D is ambiguous. Per the germline V gene, CDR1 is SGHTA and CDR2 is FQGNSA. CDR3 length: 14 amino acids. The V end was cut by 1 base, the J end by 2 bases, with 7 bases between. This CDR3 reads CASSLDGNTDTQYF. CDR3 nucleotides: TGTGCCAGCAGCTTAGACGGAAACACAGATACGCAGTATTTT. Full variable domain (rest looked up from reference TRBV7-2 and TRBJ2-3): GAGVSQSPSNKVTEKGKDVELRCDPISGHTALYWYRQSLGQGLEFLIYFQGNSAPDKSGLPSDRFSAERTGGSVSTLTIQRTQQEDSAVYLCASSLDGNTDTQYFGPGTRLTVL.

This clonotype was seen a few times. This chain connects TRBV29-1 to TRBJ2-3; D is possibly TRBD1 (7 bases). Trimming cost V 0 bases and J 5 bases, with 18 bases left between them. Germline CDR1 SQVTM, CDR2 ANQGSEA. This CDR3 has 16 amino acids. CDR3 DNA: TGCAGCGTTGAAGATACCGGAGGGGGCGCGGAAGATACGCAGTATTTT. Encoded protein: CSVEDTGGGAEDTQYF.

The chain uses TRBV20-1 and TRBJ2-1; the match to TRBD2 covers 9 bases. The V and J ends lost 0 bases and 8 bases, in that order; junction bases with no gene match: 11. The CDR3 spans 16 residues. Germline V CDR1 and CDR2: DFQATT, SNEGSKA (reference sequence). CDR3 nucleotide sequence: TGCAGTGCTAGAGAGGTAGCGGGGGCACTGGCCGATGAGCAGTTCTTC. Protein sequence: CSAREVAGALADEQFF.

The rearrangement joins TRBV12-3 or TRBV12-4 to TRBJ2-6; D remains unclear. V was trimmed by 3 bases and J by 4 bases, leaving 7 bases between them. The CDR3 loop spans 14 amino acids. The CDR3 DNA follows: TGTGCCAGCAGTTTTCAATACGGGGCCAACGTCCTGACTTTC. This encodes CASSFQYGANVLTF.

The V and J genes are TRBV24-1 and TRBJ1-5, with D uncertain. Germline V gives CDR1 KGHDR, CDR2 SFDVKD. The CDR3 spans 13 residues. V lost 4 bases, J lost 0 bases, and 3 bases lay in between. DNA for the CDR3: TGTGCCACCAGTGAAAATAGCAATCAGCCCCAGCATTTT. Its protein is CATSENSNQPQHF.

V gene TRBV4-3 combines with J gene TRBJ1-6; 7 nucleotides line up with TRBD1. V was clipped by 1 base and J by 6 bases; unmatched bases: 3. CDR1 and CDR2 (germline): LGHNA, YSLEER. CDR3 length: 15 residues. CDR3 in DNA: TGCGCCAGCAGCCAAGGAACAGGGGTTAATTCACCCCTCCACTTT. It encodes CASSQGTGVNSPLHF.

V and J are TRBV7-9 and TRBJ2-3; no clear D. Germline V lookup: CDR1 SEHNR, CDR2 FQNEAQ (reference sequence). The CDR3 has 14 amino acids. Trimming pared 5 bases from V and 8 bases from J, leaving 17 bases between. The CDR3: CASSLRPAASTQYF. The CDR3 coding sequence is TGTGCCAGCAGCCTCCGCCCGGCGGCTTCTACGCAGTATTTT.

The chain joins TRBV5-6 to TRBJ1-2, with D tentatively TRBD1 (5 bases). The germline V gene encodes CDR1 SGHDT and CDR2 YYEEEE. The CDR3 length is 16 residues. With 2 bases removed from V and 8 bases from J, the gap between germline ends came to 22 bases. CDR3 sequence: CASSFAAGMRVMGYTF. CDR3 in DNA: TGTGCCAGCAGCTTTGCAGCAGGGATGAGGGTCATGGGCTACACCTTC.

This clonotype was counted between two and nine times. This chain connects TRBV6-5 to TRBJ1-4; D possibly corresponds to TRBD1 (5 bases). Trimming took 0 bases from V and 5 from J, leaving 10 bases between them. Germline V gene data show CDR1 as MNHEY and CDR2 as SVGAGI. The CDR3 is 15 residues long. The CDR3, as DNA: TGTGCCAGCAGTTACTCGCGCAGGGAAAATGAAAAACTGTTTTTT. Translating gives CASSYSRRENEKLFF.

This clonotype was counted only a few times. The CDR3 is CASSKFTEADTQYF. CDR3 nucleotides: TGTGCCAGCAGCAAATTTACAGAAGCAGATACGCAGTATTTT. This chain connects TRBV21-1 to TRBJ2-3. TRBV21-1 is a listed pseudogene. The CDR3 is 14 residues long.

This clonotype was seen more than once but under ten times. The chain has TRBV3-1 and TRBJ2-3; maybe TRBD1 (5 bases). CDR1 is LGHDT, CDR2 YNNKEL, per germline (reference sequence). V was clipped by 0 bases and J by 5 bases, with 15 bases between them. The CDR3 is made up of 16 amino acids. CDR3 DNA: TGTGCCAGCAGCCAAGATATGGGGCTAGTGGTAGATACGCAGTATTTT. This sequence encodes CASSQDMGLVVDTQYF.

The CDR3 region has the DNA TGCGCCAGCAGCCCGACGGGACATCACACCGGGGAGCTGTTTTTT. This translates into CASSPTGHHTGELFF. The rearrangement uses TRBV4-1 and TRBJ2-2, with D possibly being TRBD1 (6 bases). CDR3 length equals 15 residues. Germline V lookup: CDR1 MGHRA, CDR2 YSYEKL. Deletions cut 4 bases from V and 3 bases from J, with 12 bases between.

This clonotype turned up a few times. The rearrangement uses TRBV25-1 and TRBJ2-4, with 8 bases aligning to TRBD1. The trim removed 2 bases at V and 5 bases at J, leaving 5 bases unmatched. Germline assignment: CDR1 MGHDK and CDR2 SYGVNS. The CDR3 covers 15 residues. The CDR3 nucleotides read TGTGCCAGCAGTGAAGGGCCGACAGGGGAAAACATTCAGTACTTC. Protein product: CASSEGPTGENIQYF.

This clonotype came up a few times. This chain links TRBV11-2 with TRBJ2-2; D remains ambiguous. This CDR3 has 14 amino acids. The germline gives CDR1 SGHAT, CDR2 FQNNGV. V shed 1 base and J shed 6 bases, with 9 bases lying between them. This CDR3 reads CASSLGGIAGELFF. The CDR3 nucleotides read TGTGCCAGCAGCTTAGGCGGTATCGCCGGGGAGCTGTTTTTT. The variable domain in full, with the rest retrieved from reference TRBV11-2 and TRBJ2-2, is EAGVAQSPRYKIIEKRQSVAFWCNPISGHATLYWYQQILGQGPKLLIQFQNNGVVDDSQLPKDRFSAERLKGVDSTLKIQPAKLEDSAVYLCASSLGGIAGELFFGEGSRLTVL.

This chain uses TRBV15 with TRBJ2-7; TRBD1 or TRBD2 may be the D gene (5 bases each). Trimming cost V 0 bases and J 3 bases, with 9 bases left between them. The CDR3 runs 14 residues. Germline CDR1 and CDR2: LNHNV and YYDKDF (reference sequence). CDR3: CATSRDEGNYEQYF. CDR3 in DNA: TGTGCCACCAGCAGAGATGAGGGGAACTACGAGCAGTACTTC. Filled out from reference TRBV15 and TRBJ2-7, the complete variable domain reads DAMVIQNPRYQVTQFGKPVTLSCSQTLNHNVMYWYQQKSSQAPKLLFHYYDKDFNNEADTPDNFQSRRPNTSFCFLDIRSPGLGDTAMYLCATSRDEGNYEQYFGPGTRLTVT.

This clonotype was seen only a few times. V usage is TRBV19 and J usage is TRBJ2-1, with 8 bases lining up with TRBD1. The CDR3 consists of 11 residues. Per germline, CDR1 LNHDA and CDR2 SQIVND (reference sequence). With 8 bases clipped from V and 8 bases from J, the junction kept 2 bases outside the gene matches. The CDR3 coding sequence is TGTGCCAGTCGACAGGGGTATGAGCAGTTCTTC. Translating gives CASRQGYEQFF.

The chain links TRBV10-3 to TRBJ2-3; the match to TRBD2 covers 7 bases. V dropped 4 bases and J dropped 4; count of bases not matched to a gene: 8. This CDR3 is 15 amino acids long. In germline, CDR1 is ENHRY, CDR2 SYGVKD. Here the CDR3 reads CAISGEGLYSDTQYF. The CDR3 DNA reads TGTGCCATCAGTGGAGAGGGACTATATTCAGATACGCAGTATTTT.